This T cell receptor beta chain was observed in a study of cytomegalovirus exposure and HLA in healthy donors. The CDR3 spans 14 residues. The V and J ends lost 5 bases and 3 bases, in that order; junction bases with no gene match: 7. From germline, CDR1 is MNHNS and CDR2 SASEGT. PCR involved 60 Vbeta and 13 Jbeta primers. TCRdb keeps only in-frame clones here, not all; method: immunoSEQ multiplex PCR. This sample has about 200,000 clones, with approximately 86% found just once. This clonotype was sampled from a woman in her twenties or thirties in good health and CMV-seronegative. The sample taken for sequencing was PBMCs. The chain links TRBV6-1 to TRBJ2-7; 7 bases line up with TRBD1. CDR3 in amino acids: CASSQSGQDYEQYF. The CDR3 DNA sequence: TGTGCCAGCAGTCAATCCGGACAGGACTACGAGCAGTACTTC.